This TCR beta chain was recovered during a study of shared clonotypes between healthy human individuals (dated by TCRdb to about 2020). Regarding the research as a whole: The cohort comprised two women and three men aged 18 to 49 years. Libraries were prepared and TCR repertoires were sequenced by different laboratories using diverse techniques, in order to increase sequencing depth and limit assay-specific biases. Each donor's leukapheresis produced roughly between roughly 0.85 and 10 billion PBMCs. The study deeply sequenced blood TCR repertoires of several healthy adults to estimate repertoire size and the extent of clonotype sharing between individuals. For each donor, CD4 naive and CD4 memory were each given three plates, CD8 naive was given two plates, and CD8 memory was given one plate.

Healthy HIV-negative adults with no recently reported acute infections or vaccinations were included as donors. Every donor was a Caucasian adult living in Nashville, Tennessee, USA. CD4+ T cells were enriched by magnetic negative selection; naive cells were then positively selected on CD45RA, and the negative fraction formed the memory subset. Blood was obtained by leukapheresis, after which PBMCs were separated by Ficoll-Histopaque density gradient centrifugation and cryopreserved in liquid nitrogen vapor phase. Purity and quantity of every magnetically sorted T cell population were checked by analytical flow cytometry. Genomic DNA was isolated from every sorted fraction and measured by UV absorbance on a Nanodrop 2000c. From a lookup of the germline V gene (reference sequence), CDR1 and CDR2 are LNHDA and SQIVND. The germline V end is reduced by 6 bases and the J end by 2 bases; junction bases left unmatched: 6. CDR3 length: 15 amino acids, cysteine to phenylalanine. This entry keeps only the CDR3 DNA: 45 bases, framed from base 1.

Study-level results and caveats: Even with the large sequencing depth, rarefaction of the sorted-subset datasets indicated that sequencing was incomplete. Sampling was restricted to blood, and TCR repertoires in tissue are likely to differ from TCR repertoires in blood. When a few donors were compared, the shared fraction of clonotypes was roughly 5% for naive CD4, 3.5% to 4% for naive CD8, roughly 2.3% for memory CD4, and about 0.36% for memory CD8. Naive subsets generally had larger estimated clonotype richness than memory subsets did. The genetic and exposure-history diversity represented was limited by the small number of donors. Based on pairwise subsampling, the degree of clonotype sharing among donors was expected to be affected by sequencing depth. Clonotypes shared by all four sorted-subset donors showed higher generation probabilities than non-shared clonotypes.

A single count supports this clone. No cognate antigen has been identified for it. Per-base quality was not reported, and no clone a single base away is much larger than it. TCR CDR3 regions were amplified from genomic DNA by multiplex PCR using the deep immunoSEQ assay. Genomic DNA extracted from each cell subset was distributed evenly over all wells of several immunoSEQ 96-well plates, and each plate served as one replicate. Each replicate PCR for sorted subsets received approximately 220 ng genomic DNA, equal to some 32,000 T cell genomes. Purified libraries were quantified with a Qubit 3.0 fluorometer, sized on a Bioanalyzer 2100, and re-quantified with the KAPA Library Quantification kit. Every immunoSEQ 96-well plate was sequenced on a dedicated single-read 150-cycle Illumina NextSeq 550 flow cell. The original methods were these. The immunoSEQ output contained only junctional sequences without quality scores, so filtering could not match that applied to full-length reads. Sequences were annotated with PyIR, a Python wrapper for IgBLAST v1.9, using IMGT germline references to assign V/J genes and CDR3. Reads were filtered out if the reads had weak V/J assignments (E-value above 1e-6), no CDR3, stop codons, out-of-frame junctions, or ambiguous translated residues. A V3J clonotype was defined by an identical inferred V gene, J gene, and CDR3 amino acid sequence. To compute the percentage overlap between repertoires, the number of shared unique clonotypes was divided by the size of the smaller repertoire. RTK rarefaction, the Chao1 estimator, and Recon v2.1 estimates of unobserved clonotypes were used to assess repertoire richness. For all TCRbeta clonotypes obtained by the gDNA method from a few donors, generation probabilities were computed with OLGA. This immuneACCESS table, as held by TCRdb, lists in-frame sequences with V and J called but not all clones. Of the missing ones, under half trace to an unresolved V gene in checked studies; the others have no known cause. V and J calls plus clone size are reproduced from that table; the DNA served to infer D and trimming. The sample contains approximately 640,000 clones, 60% to 80% of them found a single time. The ten top clones hold about 2% of the sample.

This TCR was recovered from a woman in her thirties in good health. The chain is made from TRBV19 and TRBJ2-5; 10 nucleotides in the junction match TRBD2. The sample comprised memory CD4+ T cells sorted from blood. The sample's cell subset or site label is to be understood as: CD45RA-negative fraction. The sequenced DNA is TGTGCCAGTAGACGGACTAGCGGTAATCAAGAGACCCAGTACTTC. This is translated as CASRRTSGNQETQYF.